Below, one T cell receptor (beta chain) is given with its context. Recruited during active infection, patients (from Seattle) were subsequently followed longitudinally. This sample was taken from a study of blood T cell repertoires in COVID-19. Germline lookup yields CDR1 SGHRS and CDR2 YFSETQ. The length of the CDR3 is 15 residues. The ends lost 2 bases at V and 2 bases at J; junction bases unmatched: 3. The table came from immunoSEQ multiplex PCR; TCRdb's copy has only in-frame clones and leaves some out. The table includes roughly 400,000 clones, 80% to 90% detected once. This receptor was obtained from a woman aged 60-75 years with COVID-19, enrolled during active disease. Material: peripheral blood. V usage is TRBV5-1 and J usage is TRBJ2-3; 9 positions match TRBD2. CDR3 in amino acids: CASSLTSGYTDTQYF. The CDR3 nucleotides read TGCGCCAGCAGCTTAACTAGCGGGTACACAGATACGCAGTATTTT.